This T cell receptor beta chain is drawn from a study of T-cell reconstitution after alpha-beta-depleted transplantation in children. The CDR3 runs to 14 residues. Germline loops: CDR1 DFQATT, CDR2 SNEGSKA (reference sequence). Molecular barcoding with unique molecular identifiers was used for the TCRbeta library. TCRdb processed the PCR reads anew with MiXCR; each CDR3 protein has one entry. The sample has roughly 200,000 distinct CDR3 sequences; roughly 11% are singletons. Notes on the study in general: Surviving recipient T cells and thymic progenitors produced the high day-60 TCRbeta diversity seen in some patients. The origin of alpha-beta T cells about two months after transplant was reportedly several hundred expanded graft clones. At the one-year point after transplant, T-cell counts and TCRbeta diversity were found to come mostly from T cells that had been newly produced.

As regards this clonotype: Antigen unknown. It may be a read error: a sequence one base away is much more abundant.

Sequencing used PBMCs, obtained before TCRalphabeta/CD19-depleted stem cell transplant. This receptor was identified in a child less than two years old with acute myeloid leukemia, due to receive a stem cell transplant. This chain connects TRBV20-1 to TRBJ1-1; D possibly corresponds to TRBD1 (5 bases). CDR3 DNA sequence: TGCATTGCTAGGTCGGATAGGGGAGGTGGGGAAGCTTTCTTT. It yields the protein CIARSDRGGGEAFF.